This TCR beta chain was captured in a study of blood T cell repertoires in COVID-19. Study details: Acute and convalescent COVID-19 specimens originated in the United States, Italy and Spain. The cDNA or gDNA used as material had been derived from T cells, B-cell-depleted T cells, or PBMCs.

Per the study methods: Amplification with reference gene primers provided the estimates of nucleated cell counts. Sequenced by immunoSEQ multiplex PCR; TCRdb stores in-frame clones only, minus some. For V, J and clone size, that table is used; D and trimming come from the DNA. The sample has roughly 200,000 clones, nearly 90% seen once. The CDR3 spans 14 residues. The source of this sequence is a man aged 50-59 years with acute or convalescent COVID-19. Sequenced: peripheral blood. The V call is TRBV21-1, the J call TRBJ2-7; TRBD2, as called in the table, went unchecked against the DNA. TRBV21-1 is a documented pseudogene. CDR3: CASTQRASSYEQYF. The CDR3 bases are TGTGCCAGCACCCAGCGGGCAAGCTCCTACGAGCAGTACTTC.